This T cell receptor (beta chain) was retrieved from a study of blood T cell repertoires in COVID-19. Overall study context: PBMCs, B-cell-depleted T cells, or T cells provided the cDNA or gDNA that made up the material.

Those who participated ranged in age from about 18 to 89 years and resided in about 24 US areas. The CDR3 is 15 amino acids. Germline values: CDR1 SEHNR, CDR2 FQNEAQ (reference sequence). V trimming: 5 bases; J trimming: 10 bases; junction bases outside the gene matches: 14. Using immunoSEQ multiplex PCR, the repertoire was profiled, and TCRdb retains in-frame clones only, with some absent. Of about 150,000 clones listed, around four fifths were seen once; the top ten hold less than 7.5%. This clonotype originated in a woman aged 50 to 60 who had recovered from COVID-19. Material: PBMCs or T cells enriched from blood (not recorded which). The J gene is TRBJ1-1, the V gene TRBV7-9; 9 bases line up with TRBD1. CDR3 sequence: CASSPAGGQGFAAFF. In DNA form, the CDR3 reads TGTGCCAGCAGCCCTGCGGGGGGACAGGGATTTGCAGCTTTCTTT.